This T cell receptor (beta chain) derives from a study of blood T cell repertoires in COVID-19. Whole-study context: PBMCs, B-cell-depleted T cells, or T cells were the source of the cDNA or gDNA that made up the material.

This clone was observed once. Study processing details: Reference gene primer amplification gave estimated nucleated cell counts. Sequencing used immunoSEQ multiplex PCR; TCRdb keeps in-frame clones, though not all of them. The V and J calls and clone size are taken from that table; D and trimming were inferred from the DNA. Of about 330,000 clones listed, more than 70% are singletons. The ends lost 5 bases at V and 4 bases at J; junction bases unmatched: 10. Germline CDR1 SGHAT, CDR2 FQNNGV. CDR3 size: 15 residues. The clonotype comes from a woman aged 50 to 60 with acute or convalescent COVID-19. The source material was peripheral blood. The chain uses TRBV11-2 and TRBJ1-2, with 7 bases matching TRBD1. The CDR3 sequence: CASSDGGGRGYGYTF. The DNA of the CDR3 is TGTGCCAGCAGCGACGGAGGGGGCCGGGGCTATGGCTACACCTTC.